Presented here are 8 T cell receptor beta chains from one specimen sequenced in a study of cytomegalovirus exposure and HLA in healthy donors. Use of 60 Vbeta and 13 Jbeta primers characterized the PCR. TCRdb's table, derived via immunoSEQ multiplex PCR, lists solely in-frame clones and lacks some. The sample includes approximately 210,000 clones, roughly 76% of them seen just once. Material: PBMCs. The receptor set was obtained from a woman in her twenties or thirties in good health and CMV-seropositive.

The chain combines TRBV2 with TRBJ2-5; TRBD1 might be the D (5 bases). Germline V gene sequence: CDR1 SNHLY, CDR2 FYNNEI. V shed 6 bases and J shed 1 base, with 12 bases lying between them. This CDR3 is 14 amino acids long. The DNA for the CDR3 is TGTGCCAGCAGCGTTACAGGATTCCAAGAGACCCAGTACTTC. Protein: CASSVTGFQETQYF.

The rearrangement uses TRBV28 and TRBJ1-1; D not certain. The CDR3 loop spans 13 amino acids. Germline V gene data show CDR1 as MDHEN and CDR2 as SYDVKM. V dropped 7 bases and J dropped 0 bases, with 9 bases sitting between them. This CDR3 reads CASTRGLNTEAFF. CDR3 in DNA: TGTGCCAGCACCCGGGGTCTGAACACTGAAGCTTTCTTT.

The chain joins TRBV27 to TRBJ1-6; possibly TRBD1 for D (5 bases). The CDR3 is 16 residues long. V was clipped by 5 bases and J by 7 bases, with 18 bases between them. Germline CDR1 MNHEY, CDR2 SMNVEV (reference sequence). In DNA, the CDR3 is TGTGCCAGCAGTATGGTCTGGGGCACCAACAATTCACCCCTCCACTTT. Encoded protein: CASSMVWGTNNSPLHF.

This rearrangement joins TRBV5-4 to TRBJ2-7; 8 bases fit TRBD1. This CDR3 spans 15 amino acids. Germline trimming cut 2 bases from V and 2 bases from J; bases unmatched to any gene: 6. Germline assignment: CDR1 SGHNT and CDR2 YYREEE (reference sequence). CDR3 DNA: TGTGCCAGCAGCTTAGGTGGACAGGGTACCTACGAGCAGTACTTC. Protein sequence: CASSLGGQGTYEQYF.

V and J are TRBV11-3 and TRBJ1-3; D is uncertain. The V end lost 6 bases, the J end lost 1 base, and 10 bases lay between the germline ends. The germline V gene encodes CDR1 SGHNT and CDR2 YENEEA. CDR3 length: 14 residues. The CDR3 is CASSHSMSGNTIYF. In nucleotides, the CDR3 is TGTGCCAGCAGTCATTCCATGTCTGGAAACACCATATATTTT. Filled out from reference TRBV11-3 and TRBJ1-3, the complete variable domain reads EAGVVQSPRYKIIEKKQPVAFWCNPISGHNTLYWYLQNLGQGPELLIRYENEEAVDDSQLPKDRFSAERLKGVDSTLKIQPAELGDSAVYLCASSHSMSGNTIYFGEGSWLTVV.

The chain is built from TRBV7-2 and TRBJ2-7; D is perhaps TRBD1 (5 bases). Germline CDR1 reads SGHTA; CDR2 reads FQGNSA. This CDR3 is 16 amino acids long. V lost 5 bases and J 1 base, leaving 18 bases between the germline ends. The CDR3 sequence is CASSPRVGAPSYEQYF. CDR3 nucleotide sequence: TGTGCCAGCAGCCCACGAGTAGGGGCCCCTTCCTACGAGCAGTACTTC. The full variable domain, rest sourced from reference TRBV7-2 and TRBJ2-7, is GAGVSQSPSNKVTEKGKDVELRCDPISGHTALYWYRQSLGQGLEFLIYFQGNSAPDKSGLPSDRFSAERTGGSVSTLTIQRTQQEDSAVYLCASSPRVGAPSYEQYFGPGTRLTVT.

The rearrangement links TRBV7-2 to TRBJ2-4; D call uncertain. The CDR3 has 16 amino acids. The V gene's germline CDR1 is SGHTA and CDR2 FQGNSA. V lost 4 bases and J 0 bases, leaving 13 bases between the germline ends. The CDR3 DNA follows: TGTGCCAGCAGCTCCCAGGCAGGTTTAGCCAAAAACATTCAGTACTTC. It yields the protein CASSSQAGLAKNIQYF.

This clone has a handful of counts. V usage is TRBV5-6 and J usage is TRBJ1-5; TRBD1 might be the D (5 bases). The CDR3 runs to 15 residues. CDR1 is SGHDT, CDR2 YYEEEE, per germline. The V end lost 4 bases, the J end lost 0 bases, and 11 bases lay between the germline ends. The CDR3 loop reads CASSPGGYSNQPQHF. The CDR3 nucleotides are TGTGCCAGCAGCCCCGGGGGTTATAGCAATCAGCCCCAGCATTTT.